Detailed here is one T cell receptor (beta chain). Repertoires were generated with immunoSEQ multiplex PCR, while TCRdb's copy carries only in-frame clones and drops some. The sample consists of around 80,000 clones, about 96% of them appearing once. This sample is part of a study of technical replicates of blood from a handful of donors. The CDR3 sequence is 20 residues long. V lost 4 bases, J lost 6 bases, and 21 bases stayed unmatched. In germline, CDR1 is LGHNA, CDR2 YSLEER. The sequence was obtained from a human donor in good health. What was sequenced was T cells isolated from PBMCs. The chain links TRBV4-3 to TRBJ2-1, with TRBD2 matching 10 bases. DNA for the CDR3: TGCGCCAGCAGCCTCTCCTACAGCGGGACTAGCGAGTTAGATATCAATGAGCAGTTCTTC. This translates into CASSLSYSGTSELDINEQFF.